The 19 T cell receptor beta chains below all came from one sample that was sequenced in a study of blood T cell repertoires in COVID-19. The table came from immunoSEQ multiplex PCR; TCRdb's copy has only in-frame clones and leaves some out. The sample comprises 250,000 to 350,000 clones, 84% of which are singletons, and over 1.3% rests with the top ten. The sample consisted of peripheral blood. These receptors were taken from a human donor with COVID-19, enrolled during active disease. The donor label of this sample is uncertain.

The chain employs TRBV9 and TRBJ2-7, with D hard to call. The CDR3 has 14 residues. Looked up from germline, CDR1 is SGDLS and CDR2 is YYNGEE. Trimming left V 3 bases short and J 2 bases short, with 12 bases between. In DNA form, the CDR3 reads TGTGCCAGCAGCGCGCAGTTTTCCACCTACGAGCAGTACTTC. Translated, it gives CASSAQFSTYEQYF.

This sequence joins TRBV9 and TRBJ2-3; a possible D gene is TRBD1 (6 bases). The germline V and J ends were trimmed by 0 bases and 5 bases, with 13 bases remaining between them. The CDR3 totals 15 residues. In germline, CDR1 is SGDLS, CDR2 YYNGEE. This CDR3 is CASSVVGGVEDTQYF. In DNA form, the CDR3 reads TGTGCCAGCAGCGTAGTAGGGGGAGTAGAAGATACGCAGTATTTT.

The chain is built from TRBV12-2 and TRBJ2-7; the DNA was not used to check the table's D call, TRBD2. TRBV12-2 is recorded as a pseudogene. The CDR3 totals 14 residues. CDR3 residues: CASRCDGKCYEQYF. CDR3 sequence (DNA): TGTGCAAGTCGCTGCGACGGGAAGTGCTACGAGCAGTACTTC.

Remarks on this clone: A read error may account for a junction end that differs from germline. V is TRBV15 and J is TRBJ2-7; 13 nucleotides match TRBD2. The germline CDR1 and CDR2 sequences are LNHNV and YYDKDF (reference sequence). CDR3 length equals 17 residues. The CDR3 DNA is TGTGCCACCAGCAGATTCGGGACTAGCGGGACCTCCAACGAGCAGTACTTC. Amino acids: CATSRFGTSGTSNEQYF.

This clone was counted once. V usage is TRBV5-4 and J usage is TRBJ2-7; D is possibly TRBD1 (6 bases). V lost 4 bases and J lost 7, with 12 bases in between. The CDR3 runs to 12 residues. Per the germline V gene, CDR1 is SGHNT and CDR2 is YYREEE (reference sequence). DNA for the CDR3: TGTGCCAGCAGCCCGCGGACAGAAGAGCAGTACTTC. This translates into CASSPRTEEQYF.

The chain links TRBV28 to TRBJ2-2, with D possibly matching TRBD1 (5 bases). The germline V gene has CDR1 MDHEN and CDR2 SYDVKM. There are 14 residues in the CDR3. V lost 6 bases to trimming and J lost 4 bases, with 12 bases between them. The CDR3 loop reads CASRATGATGELFF. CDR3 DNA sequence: TGTGCCAGCAGGGCCACAGGCGCCACCGGGGAGCTGTTTTTT.

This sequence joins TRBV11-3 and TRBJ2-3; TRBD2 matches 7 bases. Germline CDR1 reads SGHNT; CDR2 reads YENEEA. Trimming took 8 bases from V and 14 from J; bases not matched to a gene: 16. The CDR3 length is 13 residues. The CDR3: CASGLSGLPQLYF. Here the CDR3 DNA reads TGTGCCAGCGGACTTAGCGGGCTACCTCAACTGTATTTT.

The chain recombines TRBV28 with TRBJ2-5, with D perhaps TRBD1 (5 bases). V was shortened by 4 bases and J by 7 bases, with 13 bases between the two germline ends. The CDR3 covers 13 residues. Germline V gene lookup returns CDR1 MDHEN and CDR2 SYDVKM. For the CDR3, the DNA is TGTGCCAGCAGTTACCAGGGCGGCGTGACCCAGTACTTC. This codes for CASSYQGGVTQYF.

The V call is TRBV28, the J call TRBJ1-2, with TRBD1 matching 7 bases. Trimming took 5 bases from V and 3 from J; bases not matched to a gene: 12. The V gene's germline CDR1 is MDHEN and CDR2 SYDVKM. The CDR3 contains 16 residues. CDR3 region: CASSPGTAPLYYGYTF. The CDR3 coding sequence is TGTGCCAGCAGTCCCGGGACAGCTCCCCTATACTATGGCTACACCTTC.

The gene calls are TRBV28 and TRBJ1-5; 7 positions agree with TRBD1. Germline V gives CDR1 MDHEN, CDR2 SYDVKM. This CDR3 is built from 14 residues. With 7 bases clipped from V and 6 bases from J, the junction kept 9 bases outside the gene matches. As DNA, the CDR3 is TGTGCCAGCAAAGGGATAGACAGGGCTCAGCCCCAGCATTTT. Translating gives CASKGIDRAQPQHF. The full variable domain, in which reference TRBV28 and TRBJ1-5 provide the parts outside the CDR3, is DVKVTQSSRYLVKRTGEKVFLECVQDMDHENMFWYRQDPGLGLRLIYFSYDVKMKEKGDIPEGYSVSREKKERFSLILESASTNQTSMYLCASKGIDRAQPQHFGDGTRLSIL.

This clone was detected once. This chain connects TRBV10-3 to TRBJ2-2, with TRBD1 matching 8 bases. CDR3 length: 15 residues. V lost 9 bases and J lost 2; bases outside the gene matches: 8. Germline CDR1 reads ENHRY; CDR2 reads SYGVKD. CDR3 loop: CAIQTGTGNTGELFF. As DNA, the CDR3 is TGTGCCATTCAGACAGGGACAGGTAACACCGGGGAGCTGTTTTTT.

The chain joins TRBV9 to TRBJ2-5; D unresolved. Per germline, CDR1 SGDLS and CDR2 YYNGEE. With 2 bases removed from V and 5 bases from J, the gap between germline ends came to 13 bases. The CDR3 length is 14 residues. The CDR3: CASSVAFRRETQYF. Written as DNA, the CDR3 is TGTGCCAGCAGCGTGGCTTTTCGGCGGGAGACCCAGTACTTC.

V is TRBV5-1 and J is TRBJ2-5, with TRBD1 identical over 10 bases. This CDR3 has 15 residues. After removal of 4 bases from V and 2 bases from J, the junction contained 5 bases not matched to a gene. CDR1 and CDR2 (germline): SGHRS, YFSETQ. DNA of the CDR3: TGCGCCAGCAGCAAGGGACAGGGGTTACAAGAGACCCAGTACTTC. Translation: CASSKGQGLQETQYF.

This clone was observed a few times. The CDR3, as DNA: TGTGCCAGCAGCTTCGGACAGGAAGGTGGTGAGCAGTTCTTC. It codes for CASSFGQEGGEQFF. The rearrangement uses TRBV9 and TRBJ2-1; 7 bases are shared with TRBD1. Losses at the gene ends were 4 bases for V and 9 bases for J; bases not matched to a gene: 10. Germline values: CDR1 SGDLS, CDR2 YYNGEE. The CDR3 spans 14 residues.

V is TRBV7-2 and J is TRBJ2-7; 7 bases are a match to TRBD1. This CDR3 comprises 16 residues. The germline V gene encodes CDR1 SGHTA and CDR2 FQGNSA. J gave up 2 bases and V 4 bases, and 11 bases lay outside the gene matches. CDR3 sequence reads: CASSWARGRAAYEQYF. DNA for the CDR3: TGTGCCAGCAGCTGGGCGAGGGGGCGGGCGGCCTACGAGCAGTACTTC. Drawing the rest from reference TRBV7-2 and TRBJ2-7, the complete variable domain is GAGVSQSPSNKVTEKGKDVELRCDPISGHTALYWYRQSLGQGLEFLIYFQGNSAPDKSGLPSDRFSAERTGGSVSTLTIQRTQQEDSAVYLCASSWARGRAAYEQYFGPGTRLTVT.

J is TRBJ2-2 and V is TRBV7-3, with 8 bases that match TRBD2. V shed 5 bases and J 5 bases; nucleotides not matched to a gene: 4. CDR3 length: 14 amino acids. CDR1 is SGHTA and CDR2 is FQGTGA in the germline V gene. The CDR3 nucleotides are TGTGCCAGCAGCCAAGGACTAGCTACCGGGGAGCTGTTTTTT. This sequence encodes CASSQGLATGELFF. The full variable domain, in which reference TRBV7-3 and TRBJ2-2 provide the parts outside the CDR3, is GAGVSQTPSNKVTEKGKYVELRCDPISGHTALYWYRQSLGQGPEFLIYFQGTGAADDSGLPNDRFFAVRPEGSVSTLKIQRTERGDSAVYLCASSQGLATGELFFGEGSRLTVL.

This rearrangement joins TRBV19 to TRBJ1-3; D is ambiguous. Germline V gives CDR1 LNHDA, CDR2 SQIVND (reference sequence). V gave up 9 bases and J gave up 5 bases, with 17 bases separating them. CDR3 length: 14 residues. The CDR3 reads CASEGSGMRNTIYF. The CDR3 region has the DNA TGTGCCAGCGAAGGGTCGGGGATGAGAAACACCATATATTTT.

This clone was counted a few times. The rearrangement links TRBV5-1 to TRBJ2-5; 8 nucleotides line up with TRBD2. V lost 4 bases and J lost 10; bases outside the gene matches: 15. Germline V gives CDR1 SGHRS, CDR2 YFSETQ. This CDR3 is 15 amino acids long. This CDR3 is CASSLGPGGRLDQYF. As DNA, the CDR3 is TGCGCCAGCAGCCTGGGTCCGGGCGGGAGGCTGGACCAGTACTTC.

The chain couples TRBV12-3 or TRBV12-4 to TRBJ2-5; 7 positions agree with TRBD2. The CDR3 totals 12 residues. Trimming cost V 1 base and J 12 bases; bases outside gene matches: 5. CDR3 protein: CASSLGHLAEYF. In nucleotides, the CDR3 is TGTGCCAGCAGTTTAGGACACCTAGCGGAGTACTTC.